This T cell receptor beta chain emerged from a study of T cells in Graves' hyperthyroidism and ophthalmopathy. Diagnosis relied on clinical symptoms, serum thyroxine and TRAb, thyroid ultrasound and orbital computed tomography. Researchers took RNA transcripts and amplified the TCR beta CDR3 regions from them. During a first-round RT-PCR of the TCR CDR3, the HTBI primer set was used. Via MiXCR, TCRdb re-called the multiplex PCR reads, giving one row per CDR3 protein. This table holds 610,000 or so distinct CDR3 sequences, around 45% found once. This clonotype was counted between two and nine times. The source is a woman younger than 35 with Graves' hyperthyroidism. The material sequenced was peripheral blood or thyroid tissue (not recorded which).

CDR3 bases: TGTGCCAGCAGTTTACCGGGACGGTCATCCTACGAGCAGTACTTC. Translating gives CASSLPGRSSYEQYF. The chain employs TRBV12-3 or TRBV12-4 and TRBJ2-7; D possibly matches TRBD1 or TRBD2 (5 bases each). The CDR3 extends over 15 amino acids. The V end lost 2 bases, the J end lost 1 base, and 12 bases lay between the germline ends.